The sequence of this TCR beta chain was determined in a study of beta chain features in type 1 diabetes. Study-wide results and caveats: Among patients with Type 1 diabetes, TCRB CDR3s were moderately but significantly shorter in every one of the four CD4+ subsets.

In this sample, this clone turned up a few times. Its antigen is as yet unknown. The whole isolated RNA underwent reverse transcription, so sequencing captured expressed TCRB transcripts. TCRdb's table, derived via immunoSEQ multiplex PCR, lists solely in-frame clones and lacks some. The data contain approximately 600,000 clones, around 11% of them singletons. In germline, CDR1 is SEHNR, CDR2 FQNEAQ (reference sequence). Deletions cut 3 bases from V and 0 bases from J, with 14 bases between. The CDR3 spans 16 residues. Input material: naive CD4+ T cells from blood. This sequence was found in a young man with type 1 diabetes. The chain couples TRBV7-9 to TRBJ1-1, with a possible D match to TRBD1 (5 bases). CDR3 region: CASSFPGQGLNTEAFF. The CDR3 nucleotides read TGTGCCAGCAGCTTTCCAGGTCAGGGCCTGAACACTGAAGCTTTCTTT. The full variable domain, rest sourced from reference TRBV7-9 and TRBJ1-1, is DTGVSQNPRHKITKRGQNVTFRCDPISEHNRLYWYRQTLGQGPEFLTYFQNEAQLEKSRLLSDRFSAERPKGSFSTLEIQRTEQGDSAMYLCASSFPGQGLNTEAFFGQGTRLTVV.